This T cell receptor beta chain comes out of a study of cytomegalovirus exposure and HLA in healthy donors. Notes on the study in general: TCR beta chains numbering more than 150 were designated cytomegalovirus-associated. One cluster of highly shared sequence variants probably arose as a sequencing artifact.

Between the trimmed V and J ends, which lost 3 bases and 3 bases, there was a span of 9 bases. Germline CDR1 and CDR2: MNHEY and SMNVEV (reference sequence). This CDR3 is built from 13 residues. A word on this clone: Its target is not known.

The PCR was carried out with 60 Vbeta primers and 13 Jbeta primers. The table came from immunoSEQ multiplex PCR; TCRdb's copy has only in-frame clones and leaves some out. The sample data list approximately 68,000 clones. The receptor was isolated from a female donor in good health and CMV-seropositive. Sequenced sample: PBMCs. J is TRBJ2-7 and V is TRBV27; TRBD2 might be the D (6 bases). The CDR3, as DNA: TGTGCCAGCAGTTTTCGGGGAGGCTACGAGCAGTACTTC. It translates to CASSFRGGYEQYF.